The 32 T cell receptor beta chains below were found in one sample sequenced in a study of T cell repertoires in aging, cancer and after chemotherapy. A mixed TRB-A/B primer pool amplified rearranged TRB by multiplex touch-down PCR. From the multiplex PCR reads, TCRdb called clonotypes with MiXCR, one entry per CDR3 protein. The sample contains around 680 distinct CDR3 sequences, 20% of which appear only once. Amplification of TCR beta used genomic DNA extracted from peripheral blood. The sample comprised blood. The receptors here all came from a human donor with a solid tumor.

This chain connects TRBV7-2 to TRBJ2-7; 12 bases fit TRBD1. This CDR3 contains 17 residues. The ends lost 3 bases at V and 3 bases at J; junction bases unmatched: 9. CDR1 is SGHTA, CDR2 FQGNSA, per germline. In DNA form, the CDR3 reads TGTGCCAGCAGCTTGCAAGTGGGACAGGGGGCTTTCTACGAGCAGTACTTC. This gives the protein CASSLQVGQGAFYEQYF.

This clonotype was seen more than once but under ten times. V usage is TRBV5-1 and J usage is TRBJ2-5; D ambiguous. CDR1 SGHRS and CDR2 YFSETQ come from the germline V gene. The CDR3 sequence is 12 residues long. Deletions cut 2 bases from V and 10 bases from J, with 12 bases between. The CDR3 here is CASSFTRRVQYF. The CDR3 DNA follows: TGCGCCAGCAGCTTTACAAGGCGTGTCCAGTACTTC.

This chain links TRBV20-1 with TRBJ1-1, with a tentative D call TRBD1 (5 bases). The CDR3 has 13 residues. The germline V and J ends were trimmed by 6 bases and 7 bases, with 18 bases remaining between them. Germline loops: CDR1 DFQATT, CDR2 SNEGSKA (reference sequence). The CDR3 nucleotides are TGCAGTGCAATCCTATCGGGGGTTGGTGAAGCTTTCTTT. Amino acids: CSAILSGVGEAFF.

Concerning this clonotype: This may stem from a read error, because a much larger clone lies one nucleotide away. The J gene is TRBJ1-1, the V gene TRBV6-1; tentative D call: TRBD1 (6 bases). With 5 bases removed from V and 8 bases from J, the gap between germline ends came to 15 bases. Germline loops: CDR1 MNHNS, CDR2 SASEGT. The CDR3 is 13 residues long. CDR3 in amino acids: CASSYTGQGEAFF. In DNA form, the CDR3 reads TGTGCCAGCAGTTACACTGGCCAGGGGGAAGCTTTCTTT.

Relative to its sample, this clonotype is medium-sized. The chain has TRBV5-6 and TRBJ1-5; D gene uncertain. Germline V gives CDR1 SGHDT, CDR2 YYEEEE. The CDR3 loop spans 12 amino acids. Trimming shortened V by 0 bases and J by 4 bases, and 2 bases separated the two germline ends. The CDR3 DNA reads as TGTGCCAGCAGCTTGGTTAATCAGCCCCAGCATTTT. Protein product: CASSLVNQPQHF.

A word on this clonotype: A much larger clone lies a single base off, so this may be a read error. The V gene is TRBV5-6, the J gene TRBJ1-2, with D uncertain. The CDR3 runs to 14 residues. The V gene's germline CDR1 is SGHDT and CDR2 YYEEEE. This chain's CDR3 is CTSSLGFSNYGYTF. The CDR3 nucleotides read TGTACCAGCAGCTTGGGATTTAGTAACTATGGCTACACCTTC.

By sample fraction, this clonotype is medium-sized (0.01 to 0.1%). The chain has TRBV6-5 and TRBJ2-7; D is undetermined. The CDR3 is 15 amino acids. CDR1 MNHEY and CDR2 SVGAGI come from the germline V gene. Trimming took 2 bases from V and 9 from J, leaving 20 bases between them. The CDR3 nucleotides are TGTGCCAGCAGTTACGACTCCGGCACTGACATTCGGCAGTACTTC. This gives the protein CASSYDSGTDIRQYF.

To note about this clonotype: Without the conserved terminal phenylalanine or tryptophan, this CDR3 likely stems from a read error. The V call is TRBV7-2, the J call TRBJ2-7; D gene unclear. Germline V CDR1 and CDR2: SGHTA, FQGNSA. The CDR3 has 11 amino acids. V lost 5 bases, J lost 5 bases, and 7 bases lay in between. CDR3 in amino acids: CASSPMNEQYL. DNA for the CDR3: TGTGCCAGCAGCCCAATGAACGAGCAGTACTTA.

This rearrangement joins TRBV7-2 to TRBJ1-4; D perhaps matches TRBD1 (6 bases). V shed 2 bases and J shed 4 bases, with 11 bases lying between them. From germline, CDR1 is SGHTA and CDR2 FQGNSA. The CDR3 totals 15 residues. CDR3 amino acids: CASSLRGGGNEKLFF. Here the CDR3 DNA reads TGTGCCAGCAGCTTAAGGGGAGGGGGTAATGAAAAACTGTTTTTT.

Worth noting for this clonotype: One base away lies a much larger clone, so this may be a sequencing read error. CDR3 nucleotides: TGTGTCAGCAGACTTGGGACTACAGATACGCAGTATTTT. As protein: CVSRLGTTDTQYF. This chain links TRBV11-2 with TRBJ2-3, with D possibly being TRBD2 (6 bases). The CDR3 runs 13 residues. Germline values: CDR1 SGHAT, CDR2 FQNNGV.

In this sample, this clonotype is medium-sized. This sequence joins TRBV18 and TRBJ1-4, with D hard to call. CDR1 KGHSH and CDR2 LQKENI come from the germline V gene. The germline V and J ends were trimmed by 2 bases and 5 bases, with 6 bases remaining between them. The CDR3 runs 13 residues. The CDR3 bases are TGTGCCAGCTCACCAGGGAACAATGAAAAACTGTTTTTT. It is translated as CASSPGNNEKLFF.

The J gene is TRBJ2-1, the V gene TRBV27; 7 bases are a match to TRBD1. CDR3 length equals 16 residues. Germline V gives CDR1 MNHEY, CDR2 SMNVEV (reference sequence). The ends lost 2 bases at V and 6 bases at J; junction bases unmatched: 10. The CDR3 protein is CASSLIVGGMANEQFF. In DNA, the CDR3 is TGTGCCAGCAGTTTAATCGTAGGGGGCATGGCCAATGAGCAGTTCTTC.

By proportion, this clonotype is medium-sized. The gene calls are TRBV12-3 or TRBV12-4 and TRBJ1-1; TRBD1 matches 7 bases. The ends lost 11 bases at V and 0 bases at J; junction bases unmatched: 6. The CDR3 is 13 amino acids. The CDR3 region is CALRTGMNTEAFF. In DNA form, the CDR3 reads TGTGCCTTACGGACAGGCATGAACACTGAAGCTTTCTTT.

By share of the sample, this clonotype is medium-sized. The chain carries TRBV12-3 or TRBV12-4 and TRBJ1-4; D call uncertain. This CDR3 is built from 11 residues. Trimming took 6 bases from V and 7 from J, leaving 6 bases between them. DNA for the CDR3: TGTGCCAGCAGGGGAGGTGAAAAACTGTTTTTT. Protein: CASRGGEKLFF.

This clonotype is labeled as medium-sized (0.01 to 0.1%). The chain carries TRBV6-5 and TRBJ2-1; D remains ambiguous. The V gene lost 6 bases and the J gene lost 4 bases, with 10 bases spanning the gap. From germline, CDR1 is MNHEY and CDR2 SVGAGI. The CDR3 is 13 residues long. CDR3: CASRVTPYNEQFF. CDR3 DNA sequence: TGTGCCAGCAGGGTGACACCTTACAATGAGCAGTTCTTC.

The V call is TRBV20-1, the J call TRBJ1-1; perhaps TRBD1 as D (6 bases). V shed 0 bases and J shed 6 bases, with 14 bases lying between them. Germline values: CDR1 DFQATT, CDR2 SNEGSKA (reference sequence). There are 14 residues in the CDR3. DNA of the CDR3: TGCAGTGCTAGAGATCACAGGGCCTCCCCTGAAGCTTTCTTT. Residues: CSARDHRASPEAFF.

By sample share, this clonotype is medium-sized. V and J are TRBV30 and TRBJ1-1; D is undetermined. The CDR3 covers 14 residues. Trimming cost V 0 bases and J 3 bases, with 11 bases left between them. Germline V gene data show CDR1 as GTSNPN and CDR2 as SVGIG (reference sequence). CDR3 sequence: CAWSVRRGYTEAFF. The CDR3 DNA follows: TGTGCCTGGAGTGTACGGAGAGGCTACACTGAAGCTTTCTTT. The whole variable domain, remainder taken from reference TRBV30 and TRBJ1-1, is SQTIHQWPATLVQPVGSPLSLECTVEGTSNPNLYWYRQAAGRGLQLLFYSVGIGQISSEVPQNLSASRPQDRQFILSSKKLLLSDSGFYLCAWSVRRGYTEAFFGQGTRLTVV.

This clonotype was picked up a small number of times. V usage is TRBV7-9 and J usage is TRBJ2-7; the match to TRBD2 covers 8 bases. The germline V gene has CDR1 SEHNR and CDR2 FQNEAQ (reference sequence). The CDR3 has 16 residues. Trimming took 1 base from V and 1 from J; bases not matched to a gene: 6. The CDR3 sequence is CASSLDQLAASYEQYF. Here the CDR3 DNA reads TGTGCCAGCAGCTTAGATCAACTAGCGGCTTCCTACGAGCAGTACTTC.

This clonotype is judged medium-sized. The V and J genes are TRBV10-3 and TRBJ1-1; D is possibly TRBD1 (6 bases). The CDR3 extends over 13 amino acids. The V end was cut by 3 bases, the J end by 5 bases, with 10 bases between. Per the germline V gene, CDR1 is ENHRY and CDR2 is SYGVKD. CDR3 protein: CAISDTGQTEAFF. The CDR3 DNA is TGTGCCATCAGTGATACAGGGCAAACTGAAGCTTTCTTT.

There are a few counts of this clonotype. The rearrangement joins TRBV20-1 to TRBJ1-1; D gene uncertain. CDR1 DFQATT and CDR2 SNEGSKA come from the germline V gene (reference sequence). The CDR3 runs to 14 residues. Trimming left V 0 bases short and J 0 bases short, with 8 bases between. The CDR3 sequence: CSARDAAVNTEAFF. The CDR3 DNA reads TGCAGTGCTAGAGATGCCGCGGTGAACACTGAAGCTTTCTTT.

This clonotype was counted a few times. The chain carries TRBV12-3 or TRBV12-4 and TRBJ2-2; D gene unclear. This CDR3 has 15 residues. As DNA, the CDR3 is TGTGCTAGTGGTTTGGTCGGGCTCGAGGCCGGGGAGCTGTTTTTT. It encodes CASGLVGLEAGELFF.

The DNA for the CDR3 is TGTGCCAGCAGCTTATACGGCTCTGGGGCCAACGTCCTGACTTTC. Amino acids: CASSLYGSGANVLTF. The J gene is TRBJ2-6, the V gene TRBV7-9; no clear D gene. Germline V gene sequence: CDR1 SEHNR, CDR2 FQNEAQ (reference sequence). CDR3 length equals 15 residues. Trimming pared 2 bases from V and 0 bases from J, leaving 5 bases between.

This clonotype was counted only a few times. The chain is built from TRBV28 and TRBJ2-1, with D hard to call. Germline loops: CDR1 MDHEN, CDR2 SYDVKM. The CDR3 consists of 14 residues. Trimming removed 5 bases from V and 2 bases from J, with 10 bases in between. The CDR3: CASSIETAYNEQFF. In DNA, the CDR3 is TGTGCCAGCAGTATAGAAACCGCCTACAATGAGCAGTTCTTC.

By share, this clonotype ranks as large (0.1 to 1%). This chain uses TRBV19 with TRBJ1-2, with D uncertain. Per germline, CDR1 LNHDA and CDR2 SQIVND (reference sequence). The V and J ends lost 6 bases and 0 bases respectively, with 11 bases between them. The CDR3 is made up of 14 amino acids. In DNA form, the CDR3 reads TGTGCCAGTAGCGAGGAGGCCACTAACTATGGCTACACCTTC. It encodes CASSEEATNYGYTF.

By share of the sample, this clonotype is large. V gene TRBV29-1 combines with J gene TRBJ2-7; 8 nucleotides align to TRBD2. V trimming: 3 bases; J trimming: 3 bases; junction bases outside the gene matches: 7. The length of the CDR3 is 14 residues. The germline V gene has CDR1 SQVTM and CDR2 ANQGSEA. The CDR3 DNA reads TGCAGCGTTGAGCCGCGTGCGGGAGGCTACGAGCAGTACTTC. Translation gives CSVEPRAGGYEQYF.

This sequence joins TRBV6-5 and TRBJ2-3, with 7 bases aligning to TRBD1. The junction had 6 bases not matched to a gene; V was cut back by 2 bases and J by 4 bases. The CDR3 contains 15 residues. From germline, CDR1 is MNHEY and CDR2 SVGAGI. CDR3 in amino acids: CASSYEGAQADTQYF. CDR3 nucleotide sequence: TGTGCCAGCAGTTACGAGGGGGCGCAGGCAGATACGCAGTATTTT.

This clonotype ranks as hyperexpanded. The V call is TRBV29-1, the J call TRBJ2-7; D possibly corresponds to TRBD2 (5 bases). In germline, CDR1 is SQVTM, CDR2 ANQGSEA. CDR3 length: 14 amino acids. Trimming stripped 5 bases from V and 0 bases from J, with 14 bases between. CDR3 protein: CSVYTAVSSYEQYF. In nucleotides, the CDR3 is TGCAGCGTTTATACAGCGGTGAGCTCCTACGAGCAGTACTTC.

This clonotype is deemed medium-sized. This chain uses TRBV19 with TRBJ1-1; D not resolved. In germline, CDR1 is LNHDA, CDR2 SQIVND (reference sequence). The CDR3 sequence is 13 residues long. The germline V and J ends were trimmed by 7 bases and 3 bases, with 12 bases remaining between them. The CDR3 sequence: CASKTLSHTEAFF. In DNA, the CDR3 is TGTGCCAGTAAAACCCTGAGCCACACTGAAGCTTTCTTT.

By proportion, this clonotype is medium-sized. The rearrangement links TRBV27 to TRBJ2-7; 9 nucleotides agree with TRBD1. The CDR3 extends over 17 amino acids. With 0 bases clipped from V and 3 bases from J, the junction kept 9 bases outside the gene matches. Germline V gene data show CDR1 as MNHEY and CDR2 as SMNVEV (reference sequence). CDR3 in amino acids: CASSLSFLGTGIYEQYF. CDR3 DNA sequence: TGTGCCAGCAGTTTATCGTTCTTAGGGACAGGGATCTACGAGCAGTACTTC.

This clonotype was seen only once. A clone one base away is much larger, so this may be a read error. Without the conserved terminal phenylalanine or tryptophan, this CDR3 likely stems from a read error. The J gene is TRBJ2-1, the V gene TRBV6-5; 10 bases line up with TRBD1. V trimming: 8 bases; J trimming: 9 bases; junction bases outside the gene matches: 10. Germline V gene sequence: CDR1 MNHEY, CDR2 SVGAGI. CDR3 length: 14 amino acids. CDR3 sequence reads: CASDRDRGRGEQFL. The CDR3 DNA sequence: TGTGCCAGCGACCGGGACAGGGGACGGGGTGAGCAGTTCTTA.

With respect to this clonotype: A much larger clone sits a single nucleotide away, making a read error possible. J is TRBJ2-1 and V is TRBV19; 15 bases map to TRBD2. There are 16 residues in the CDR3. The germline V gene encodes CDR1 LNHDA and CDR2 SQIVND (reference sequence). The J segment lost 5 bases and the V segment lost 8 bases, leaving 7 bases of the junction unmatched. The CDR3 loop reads CASRTGLAGGHNEQFF. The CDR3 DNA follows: TGTGCCAGTCGTACCGGACTAGCGGGAGGGCACAATGAGCAGTTCTTC. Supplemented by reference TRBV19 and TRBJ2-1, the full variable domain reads DGGITQSPKYLFRKEGQNVTLSCEQNLNHDAMYWYRQDPGQGLRLIYYSQIVNDFQKGDIAEGYSVSREKKESFPLTVTSAQKNPTAFYLCASRTGLAGGHNEQFFGPGTRLTVL.

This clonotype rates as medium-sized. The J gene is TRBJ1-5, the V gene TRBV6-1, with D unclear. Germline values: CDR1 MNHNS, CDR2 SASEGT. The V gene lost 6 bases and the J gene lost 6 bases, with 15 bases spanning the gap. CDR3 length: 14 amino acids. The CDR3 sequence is CASRDRSVGQPQHF. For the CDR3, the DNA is TGTGCCAGCAGGGACCGTAGCGTGGGTCAGCCCCAGCATTTT.